This T cell receptor (beta chain) was identified during a study of T cells after yellow fever vaccination (dated by TCRdb to the late 2010s). A note on the overall study: The SMART-Seq v4 Ultra Low Input RNA kit was used to prepare libraries from fractions with low cell numbers. The cohort comprised two healthy male donors, one aged 18 to 30 and one aged 30 to 39 years. To follow T-cell clones before and after primary and booster YFV17D yellow fever vaccination, bulk TCR alpha and beta repertoires were sequenced over time. Blood was drawn at multiple timepoints before and after primary and secondary immunization, with bulk PBMC replicates and cell subsets isolated.

The treatment or condition label on this specimen signifies: live attenuated yellow fever vaccine strain. A standard Ficoll-Paque protocol was used to isolate PBMCs from peripheral blood. Dynabeads CD4 and CD8 positive selection kits were used to isolate CD4 and CD8 T-cell fractions. TriZol was used to extract RNA from bulk PBMCs, CD4 and CD8 fractions, and dextramer-positive and dextramer-negative fractions. V was cut back by 6 bases and J by 3 bases, leaving a gap of 22 bases between them. Reading the germline V gene (reference sequence) gives CDR1 DFQATT and CDR2 SNEGSKA. Taken from cysteine to phenylalanine, the CDR3 has 16 residues. The only DNA kept is the CDR3, 48 bases in frame from the first base. This clonotype was seen repeatedly, ten times or more. No antigen is known for it. Nothing much larger sits one base from this clone, and base qualities are not available. TCR cDNA was synthesized by 5'RACE template switching, which introduced a universal primer site and unique molecular identifiers. cDNA synthesis was primed from both the TCR alpha and TCR beta constant segments. Library amplification used two PCR steps, and the second PCR step added sample barcodes and sequencing adapters. Sequencing of libraries was performed on Illumina HiSeq 2500 (2x100 bp) or NovaSeq (2x150 bp). As for the authors' bioinformatics: MIGEC was used to demultiplex reads and collapse the reads into UMI consensus sequences, and MiXCR was used for V(D)J alignment. Clonotypes responding to the vaccine were identified with edgeR on replicate PBMC samples, with the criteria of FDR below 0.01 and a log2 fold change above 5 up to day 15. Bulk clonotypes were assigned CD4 or CD8 identity according to which sequenced CD4 or CD8 repertoire held them at higher abundance. TCRdb passed the public sequencing reads through fastp at Q25 and MiXCR, retaining productive beta sequences. Each CDR3 protein appears once, grouped with its most common genes and DNA. In this record, the V and J calls reflect TCRdb's handling and not the investigators' own analysis. This sample is represented by 110,000 to 150,000 distinct CDR3 sequences; 5% to 7.5% of them were singletons. The ten largest clonotypes hold more than 0.6% of the sample.

Paper-wide results and their limitations: Compared with the primary T-cell response, the secondary T-cell response was faster but weaker, reaching its peak on day 5 rather than on day 15. A small fraction of clonotypes showed up in both the CD4 and CD8 compartments, probably as a result of convergent recombination. Computational filtering was needed because FACS-sorted repertoires could contain abundant contaminating clonotypes from the bulk population. Most clones expanded after primary vaccination (96% of CD4 and approximately 86% of CD8) were re-detected after the booster, suggesting that broad memory maintenance occurred. Because only a couple of donors were included in the study, the extent to which the findings can be generalized is limited.

The material sequenced was CD4+ T cells sorted from PBMCs, taken 10 days after the yellow fever booster vaccination. The chain is assembled from TRBV20-1 and TRBJ2-3; the D segment is perhaps TRBD1 or TRBD2, each sharing 6 matched bases. The clonotype was recovered from a man younger than 40 who received the YFV17D yellow fever vaccine. Here is the DNA: TGCAGTGCGCGACGACTAGGGGGAGGAACTACAGATACGCAGTATTTT. Its translation is CSARRLGGGTTDTQYF.